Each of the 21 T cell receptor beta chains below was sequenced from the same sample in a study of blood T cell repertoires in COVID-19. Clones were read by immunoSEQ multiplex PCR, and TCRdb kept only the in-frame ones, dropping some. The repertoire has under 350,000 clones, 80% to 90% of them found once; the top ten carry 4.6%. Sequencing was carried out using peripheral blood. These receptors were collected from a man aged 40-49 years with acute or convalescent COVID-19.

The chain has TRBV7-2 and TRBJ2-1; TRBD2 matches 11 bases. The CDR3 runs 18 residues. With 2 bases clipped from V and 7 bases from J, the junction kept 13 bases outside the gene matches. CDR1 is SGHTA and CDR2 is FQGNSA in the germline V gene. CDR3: CASSLRGSGGAGWNEQFF. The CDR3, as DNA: TGTGCCAGCAGCTTACGAGGTAGCGGGGGGGCCGGTTGGAATGAGCAGTTCTTC.

CDR3 nucleotides: TGTGCCATCACCGCGACAGGGGCTACAACAACTGAAGCTTTCTTT. This codes for CAITATGATTTEAFF. The chain employs TRBV10-3 and TRBJ1-1, with TRBD1 identical over 8 bases. V shed 7 bases, J shed 5 bases, and the junction held 12 bases outside the gene matches. CDR1 is ENHRY, CDR2 SYGVKD, per germline. The CDR3 has 15 residues.

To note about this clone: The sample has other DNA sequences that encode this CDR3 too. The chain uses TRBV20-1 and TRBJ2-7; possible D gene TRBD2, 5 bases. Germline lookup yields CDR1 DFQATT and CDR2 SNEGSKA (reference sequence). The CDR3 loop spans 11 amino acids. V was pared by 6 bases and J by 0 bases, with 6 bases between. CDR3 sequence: CSARDSYEQYF. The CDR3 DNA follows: TGCAGTGCCCGGGACTCCTACGAGCAGTACTTC.

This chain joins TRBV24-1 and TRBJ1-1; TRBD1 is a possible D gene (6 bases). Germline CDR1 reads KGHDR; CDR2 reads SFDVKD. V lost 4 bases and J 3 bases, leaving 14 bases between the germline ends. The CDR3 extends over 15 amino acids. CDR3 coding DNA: TGTGCCACCAGTGACCCACAGGGTGGGGACACTGAAGCTTTCTTT. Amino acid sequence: CATSDPQGGDTEAFF.

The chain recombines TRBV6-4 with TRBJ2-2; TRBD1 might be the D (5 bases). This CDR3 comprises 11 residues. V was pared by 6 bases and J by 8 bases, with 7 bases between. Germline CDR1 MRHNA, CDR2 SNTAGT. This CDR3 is CASSTGGELFF. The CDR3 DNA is TGTGCCAGCAGCACAGGAGGGGAGCTGTTTTTT.

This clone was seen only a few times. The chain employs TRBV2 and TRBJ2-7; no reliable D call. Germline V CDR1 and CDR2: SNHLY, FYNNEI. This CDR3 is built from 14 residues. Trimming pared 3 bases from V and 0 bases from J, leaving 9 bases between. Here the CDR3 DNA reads TGTGCCAGCAGTGACATTACAGCCTCCTACGAGCAGTACTTC. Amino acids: CASSDITASYEQYF.

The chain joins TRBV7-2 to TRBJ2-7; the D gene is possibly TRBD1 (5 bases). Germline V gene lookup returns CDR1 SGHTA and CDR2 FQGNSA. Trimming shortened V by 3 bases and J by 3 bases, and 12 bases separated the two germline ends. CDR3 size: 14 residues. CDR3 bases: TGTGCCAGCAGCTTCCGACAGCCAGGCTACGAGCAGTACTTC. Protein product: CASSFRQPGYEQYF.

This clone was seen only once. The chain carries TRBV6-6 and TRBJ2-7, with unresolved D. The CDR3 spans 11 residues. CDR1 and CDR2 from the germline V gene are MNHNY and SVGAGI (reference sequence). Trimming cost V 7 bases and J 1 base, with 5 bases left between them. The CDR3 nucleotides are TGTGCCAGCAAAATATCCTACGAGCAGTACTTC. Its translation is CASKISYEQYF.

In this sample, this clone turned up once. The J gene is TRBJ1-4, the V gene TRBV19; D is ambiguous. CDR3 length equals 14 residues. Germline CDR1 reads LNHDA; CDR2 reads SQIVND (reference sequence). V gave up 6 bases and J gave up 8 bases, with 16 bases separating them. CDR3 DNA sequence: TGTGCCAGTAGCGGCCCACGGGGAAGGGAAAAACTGTTTTTT. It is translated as CASSGPRGREKLFF.

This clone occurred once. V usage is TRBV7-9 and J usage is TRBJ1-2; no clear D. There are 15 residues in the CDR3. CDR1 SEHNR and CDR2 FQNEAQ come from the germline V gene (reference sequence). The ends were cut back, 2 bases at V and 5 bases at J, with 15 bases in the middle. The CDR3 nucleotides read TGTGCCAGCAGCTTAACCCGGACTTTTGAGTATGGCTACACCTTC. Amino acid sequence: CASSLTRTFEYGYTF.

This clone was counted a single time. CDR3 nucleotide sequence: TGTGCCAGCAGCCAAGACGCGGGACGGAACACTGAAGCTTTCTTT. Translating it yields CASSQDAGRNTEAFF. The chain is built from TRBV14 and TRBJ1-1; possibly TRBD1 for D (5 bases). Germline V gene lookup returns CDR1 SGHDN and CDR2 FVKESK. Between the trimmed V and J ends, which lost 0 bases and 1 base, there was a span of 9 bases. The CDR3 contains 15 residues.

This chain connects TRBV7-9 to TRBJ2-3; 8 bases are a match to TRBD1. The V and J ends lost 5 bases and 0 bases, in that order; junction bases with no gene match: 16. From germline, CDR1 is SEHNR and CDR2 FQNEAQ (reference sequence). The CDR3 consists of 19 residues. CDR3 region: CASSPKETGDDPSTDTQYF. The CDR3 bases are TGTGCCAGCAGCCCAAAGGAGACAGGGGATGATCCTAGCACAGATACGCAGTATTTT.

The DNA for the CDR3 is TGTGCCAGCTCACCACCGGGAGCTAGCGGGGGGGGTGAGCAGTTCTTC. Translating gives CASSPPGASGGGEQFF. V is TRBV18 and J is TRBJ2-1, with TRBD2 identical over 12 bases. With V trimmed by 0 bases and J by 9 bases, 6 bases remained unmatched. Germline-derived CDR1 and CDR2 are KGHSH and LQKENI. CDR3 length: 16 amino acids.

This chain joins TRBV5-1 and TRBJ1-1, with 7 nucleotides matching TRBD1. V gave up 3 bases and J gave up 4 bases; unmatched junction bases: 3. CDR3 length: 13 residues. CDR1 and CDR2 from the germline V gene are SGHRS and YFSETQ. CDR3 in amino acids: CASSSGGSTEAFF. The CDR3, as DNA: TGCGCCAGCAGCTCAGGGGGTAGCACTGAAGCTTTCTTT.

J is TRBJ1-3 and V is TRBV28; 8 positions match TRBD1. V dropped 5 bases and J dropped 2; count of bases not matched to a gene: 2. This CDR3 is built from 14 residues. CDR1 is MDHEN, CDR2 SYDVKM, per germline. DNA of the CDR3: TGTGCCAGCAGTGAGACAGGGGCTGGAAACACCATATATTTT. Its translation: CASSETGAGNTIYF.

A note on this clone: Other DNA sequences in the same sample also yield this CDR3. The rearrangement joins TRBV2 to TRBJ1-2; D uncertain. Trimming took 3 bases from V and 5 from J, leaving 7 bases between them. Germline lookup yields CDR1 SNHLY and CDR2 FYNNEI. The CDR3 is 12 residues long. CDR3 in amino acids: CASSERGYGYTF. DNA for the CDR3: TGTGCCAGCAGTGAGCGGGGATATGGCTACACCTTC. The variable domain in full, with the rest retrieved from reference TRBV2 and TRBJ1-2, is EPEVTQTPSHQVTQMGQEVILRCVPISNHLYFYWYRQILGQKVEFLVSFYNNEISEKSEIFDDQFSVERPDGSNFTLKIRSTKLEDSAMYFCASSERGYGYTFGSGTRLTVV.

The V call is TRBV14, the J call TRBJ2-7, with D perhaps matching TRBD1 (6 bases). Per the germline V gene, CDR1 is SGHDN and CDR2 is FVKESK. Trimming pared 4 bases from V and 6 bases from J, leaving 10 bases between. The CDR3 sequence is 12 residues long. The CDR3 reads CASSPLRGEQYF. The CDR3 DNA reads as TGTGCCAGCAGCCCCCTCAGGGGCGAGCAGTACTTC.

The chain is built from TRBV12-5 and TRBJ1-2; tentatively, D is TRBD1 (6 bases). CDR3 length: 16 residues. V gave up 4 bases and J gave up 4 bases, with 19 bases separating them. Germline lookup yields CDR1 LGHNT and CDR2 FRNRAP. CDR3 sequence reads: CASGWDITGIGYGYTF. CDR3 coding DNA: TGTGCTAGTGGTTGGGATATAACAGGGATCGGCTATGGCTACACCTTC.

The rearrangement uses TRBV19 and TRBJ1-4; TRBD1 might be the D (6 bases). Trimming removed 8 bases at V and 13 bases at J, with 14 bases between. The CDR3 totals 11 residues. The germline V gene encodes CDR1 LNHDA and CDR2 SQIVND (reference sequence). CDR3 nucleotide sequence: TGTGCCAGTTCCCGGACAGAACGACTGTTTTTT. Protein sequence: CASSRTERLFF.

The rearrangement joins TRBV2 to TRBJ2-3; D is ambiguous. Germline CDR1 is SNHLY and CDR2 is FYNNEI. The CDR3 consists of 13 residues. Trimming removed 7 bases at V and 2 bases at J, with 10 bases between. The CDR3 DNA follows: TGTGCCAGCACAAACCTAGACACAGATACGCAGTATTTT. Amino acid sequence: CASTNLDTDTQYF.

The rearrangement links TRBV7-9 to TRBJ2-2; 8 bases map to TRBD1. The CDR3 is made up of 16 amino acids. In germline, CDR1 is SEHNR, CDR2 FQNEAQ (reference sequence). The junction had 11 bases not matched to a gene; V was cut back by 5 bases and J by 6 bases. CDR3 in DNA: TGTGCCAGCAGCCTAAGAAGGACAGGGAAGGCCGGGGAGCTGTTTTTT. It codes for CASSLRRTGKAGELFF.